Given below is one TCR beta chain in context. What it binds is not known. This sample is part of a study of T cell responses to AZD1222 COVID-19 vaccine. Whole-study findings and limits: The number of AZD1222 recipients seropositive at baseline was only 6 or 7. Repertoires were obtained only post-peak T cell response. There were mostly white British donors and more females than males, and clonal diversity was possibly underestimated.

The junction had 3 bases not matched to a gene; V was cut back by 2 bases and J by 2 bases. Germline V CDR1 and CDR2: MNHEY, SVGAGI. This CDR3 spans 15 amino acids. Clones were read by immunoSEQ multiplex PCR, and TCRdb kept only the in-frame ones, dropping some. The sample has approximately 210,000 clones; around 94% are singletons. The source was peripheral blood, collected 28 days after the second dose of the MenACWY control vaccine. The chain combines TRBV6-5 with TRBJ2-1; 7 nucleotides line up with TRBD1. The sequence derives from an adult who received the MenACWY meningococcal vaccine as a control. CDR3 in amino acids: CASSYLGQTYNEQFF. CDR3 DNA: TGTGCCAGCAGTTACCTGGGACAGACCTACAATGAGCAGTTCTTC.